Below are 9 T cell receptor beta chains sequenced from a single sample in a study of blood T cells in healthy people across ages (dated by TCRdb to 2014 to 2015). Library preparation used 5' RACE. For sequencing, an Illumina HiSeq 2500 was employed. A second 7 to 11 cycle PCR used a sample-barcoded 5' primer and a J-beta primer mix. TCRdb reprocessed the public reads (quality trimming at Q25 with fastp, clone calling with MiXCR) and kept in-frame beta chains. One record per CDR3 amino acid sequence lists the most common genes and DNA. The sample table holds about 760,000 distinct CDR3 sequences, of which 20% to 25% were seen once. 8% to 10% of the sample is held by the ten biggest clonotypes. In addition, the sample was reused for a study of T cells of mothers and their children.

The sample comprised blood. The receptor set was obtained from a boy aged 5-17 years in good health.

J is TRBJ1-2 and V is TRBV7-2, with 9 bases fitting TRBD1. The V gene's germline CDR1 is SGHTA and CDR2 FQGNSA. The CDR3 has 15 amino acids. Trimming took 5 bases from V and 4 from J; bases not matched to a gene: 8. The CDR3 nucleotides read TGTGCCAGCAGCAGGCCGGGACAGGGTATCTATGGCTACACCTTC. Amino acid sequence: CASSRPGQGIYGYTF.

This clonotype was counted only a few times. This chain uses TRBV9 with TRBJ2-1; 10 bases line up with TRBD2. V trimming: 0 bases; J trimming: 4 bases; junction bases outside the gene matches: 1. Germline assignment: CDR1 SGDLS and CDR2 YYNGEE. This CDR3 is 15 amino acids long. The CDR3 nucleotides are TGTGCCAGCAGCGTAGAAGCGGGGGGGTACAATGAGCAGTTCTTC. Translated, it gives CASSVEAGGYNEQFF.

The chain links TRBV9 to TRBJ1-1; a possible D gene is TRBD1 (5 bases). V was clipped by 2 bases and J by 1 base, with 12 bases between them. CDR1 and CDR2 from the germline V gene are SGDLS and YYNGEE. The CDR3 consists of 15 residues. The chain's CDR3 is CASSVGGDPNTEAFF. DNA for the CDR3: TGTGCCAGCAGCGTGGGGGGGGACCCGAACACTGAAGCTTTCTTT.

The chain joins TRBV29-1 to TRBJ2-5; the match to TRBD1 covers 10 bases. The germline V gene encodes CDR1 SQVTM and CDR2 ANQGSEA. Germline trimming cut 1 base from V and 4 bases from J; bases unmatched to any gene: 12. The CDR3 length is 17 residues. The CDR3 sequence: CSVEGTGGATGRETQYF. CDR3 DNA sequence: TGCAGCGTTGAAGGGACAGGGGGGGCCACAGGTCGAGAGACCCAGTACTTC.

CDR3 in amino acids: CSARGPVTGDYGYTF. CDR3 nucleotide sequence: TGCAGTGCTAGAGGTCCCGTCACAGGGGACTATGGCTACACCTTC. The rearrangement joins TRBV20-1 to TRBJ1-2; 7 bases fit TRBD1. The V gene's germline CDR1 is DFQATT and CDR2 SNEGSKA (reference sequence). V lost 1 base, J lost 3 bases, and 8 bases stayed unmatched. This CDR3 region has 15 residues.

This clonotype has only one observation. The chain is built from TRBV12-3 or TRBV12-4 and TRBJ1-4; D is perhaps TRBD1 (6 bases). The CDR3 has 16 amino acids. V lost 5 bases to trimming and J lost 1 base, with 14 bases between them. Here the CDR3 reads CASSPADSGTNEKLFF. The CDR3 nucleotides are TGTGCCAGCAGTCCAGCGGACAGCGGAACTAATGAAAAACTGTTTTTT.

This clonotype has just a few counts. The chain links TRBV12-3 or TRBV12-4 to TRBJ1-3; D is uncertain. V was cut by 5 bases and J by 2 bases, with 16 bases left in between. There are 16 residues in the CDR3. For the CDR3, the DNA is TGTGCCAGCAGTCCCCCCGGGAGACGGCCTGGAAACACCATATATTTT. It yields the protein CASSPPGRRPGNTIYF.

In its sample, this clonotype was seen a few times. The chain joins TRBV3-1 to TRBJ1-1; D is perhaps TRBD1 (5 bases). V shed 1 base and J shed 0 bases, with 9 bases lying between them. CDR3 size: 15 residues. Germline loops: CDR1 LGHDT, CDR2 YNNKEL (reference sequence). CDR3 loop: CASSQGQLMNTEAFF. The CDR3, as DNA: TGTGCCAGCAGCCAAGGACAGCTCATGAACACTGAAGCTTTCTTT.

The chain links TRBV18 to TRBJ2-7, with TRBD1 matching over 7 bases. The J segment lost 1 base and the V segment lost 10 bases, leaving 10 bases of the junction unmatched. The CDR3 spans 14 residues. Germline CDR1 reads KGHSH; CDR2 reads LQKENI. The CDR3 spells CATSRDSGSYEQYF. In DNA form, the CDR3 reads TGTGCCACCTCCAGGGACAGCGGATCCTACGAGCAGTACTTC.